The 10 T cell receptor beta chains below were found in one sample sequenced in a study of shared clonotypes between healthy human individuals. Profiled with immunoSEQ multiplex PCR; TCRdb holds only in-frame clones, not every one. Of some 650,000 clones in the sample, about 96% are singletons; the top ten hold about 0.06%. Sequenced material: naive CD4+ T cells sorted from blood. Subset: CD45RA+ positively selected. These receptors were taken from a woman in her 30s in good health.

CDR3 nucleotide sequence: TGTGCCAGCAGCTTAGCGCAAGGGTTTGAGACCCAGTACTTC. Its translation: CASSLAQGFETQYF. The rearrangement links TRBV7-9 to TRBJ2-5; the D is unclear. The V and J ends lost 0 bases and 5 bases respectively, with 10 bases between them. Germline V gives CDR1 SEHNR, CDR2 FQNEAQ (reference sequence). The CDR3 contains 14 residues.

The rearrangement links TRBV28 to TRBJ1-1; the D gene is possibly TRBD1 (5 bases). The V gene's germline CDR1 is MDHEN and CDR2 SYDVKM. There are 15 residues in the CDR3. Trimming took 6 bases from V and 3 from J, leaving 17 bases between them. The CDR3 sequence is CASSLTGNKDTEAFF. CDR3 sequence (DNA): TGTGCCAGCAGCCTCACAGGTAACAAGGACACTGAAGCTTTCTTT.

The V call is TRBV28, the J call TRBJ2-7; possible D gene TRBD1, 6 bases. The V end was cut by 5 bases, the J end by 2 bases, with 16 bases between. The germline V gene encodes CDR1 MDHEN and CDR2 SYDVKM. The CDR3 is made up of 15 amino acids. CDR3 region: CASSPAGTPAYEQYF. The CDR3 nucleotides are TGTGCCAGCAGTCCAGCCGGGACACCCGCCTACGAGCAGTACTTC.

The V gene is TRBV11-2, the J gene TRBJ1-1; 10 bases fit TRBD1. Losses at the gene ends were 4 bases for V and 3 bases for J; bases not matched to a gene: 2. The CDR3 length is 14 residues. CDR1 and CDR2 from the germline V gene are SGHAT and FQNNGV. CDR3 in DNA: TGTGCCAGCAGCTCGGGGACAGGGGACACTGAAGCTTTCTTT. Translated, it gives CASSSGTGDTEAFF.

This chain links TRBV15 with TRBJ1-4; possible D gene TRBD1, 5 bases. V lost 0 bases, J lost 7 bases, and 9 bases lay in between. The germline gives CDR1 LNHNV, CDR2 YYDKDF (reference sequence). This CDR3 is built from 14 residues. The CDR3 protein is CATSRDRRVEKLFF. The CDR3 DNA reads TGTGCCACCAGCAGAGACCGCAGGGTTGAAAAACTGTTTTTT.

This clone was picked up one time. The chain recombines TRBV20-1 with TRBJ2-7; D remains unclear. This CDR3 spans 11 amino acids. With 7 bases removed from V and 2 bases from J, the gap between germline ends came to 9 bases. The V gene's germline CDR1 is DFQATT and CDR2 SNEGSKA (reference sequence). The CDR3 here is CSVAGPYEQYF. CDR3 DNA: TGCAGTGTGGCAGGCCCCTACGAGCAGTACTTC.

This chain uses TRBV19 with TRBJ2-7, with TRBD2 matching over 10 bases. The V gene end was trimmed by 4 bases and the J gene end by 1 base; junction bases not matched to a gene: 7. Germline V gene lookup returns CDR1 LNHDA and CDR2 SQIVND (reference sequence). The CDR3 spans 16 residues. The CDR3 is CASSTPSGSGSYEQYF. CDR3 coding DNA: TGTGCCAGTAGTACTCCTAGCGGGAGTGGATCCTACGAGCAGTACTTC.

This chain joins TRBV4-1 and TRBJ2-1, with 7 positions matching TRBD2. The CDR3 covers 17 residues. V lost 3 bases, J lost 5 bases, and 13 bases stayed unmatched. Looked up from germline, CDR1 is MGHRA and CDR2 is YSYEKL. CDR3 in DNA: TGCGCCAGCAGCCATCACCCGGGGACTATCCGCGACAATGAGCAGTTCTTC. It specifies CASSHHPGTIRDNEQFF.

The chain carries TRBV4-1 and TRBJ1-6, with 9 bases that match TRBD1. J gave up 7 bases and V 3 bases, and 10 bases lay outside the gene matches. Germline V lookup: CDR1 MGHRA, CDR2 YSYEKL. The CDR3 totals 17 residues. The CDR3 DNA follows: TGCGCCAGCAGCCAGCCCGTGCGGGACAGGGAAAATTCACCCCTCCACTTT. Amino acid sequence: CASSQPVRDRENSPLHF.

The genes are TRBV27 and TRBJ1-1; TRBD1 matches 7 bases. Germline assignment: CDR1 MNHEY and CDR2 SMNVEV (reference sequence). V trimming: 7 bases; J trimming: 1 base; junction bases outside the gene matches: 6. The CDR3 totals 14 residues. The CDR3 region has the DNA TGTGCCAGCATAAGGGCAGGGGGGAACACTGAAGCTTTCTTT. Translation: CASIRAGGNTEAFF.